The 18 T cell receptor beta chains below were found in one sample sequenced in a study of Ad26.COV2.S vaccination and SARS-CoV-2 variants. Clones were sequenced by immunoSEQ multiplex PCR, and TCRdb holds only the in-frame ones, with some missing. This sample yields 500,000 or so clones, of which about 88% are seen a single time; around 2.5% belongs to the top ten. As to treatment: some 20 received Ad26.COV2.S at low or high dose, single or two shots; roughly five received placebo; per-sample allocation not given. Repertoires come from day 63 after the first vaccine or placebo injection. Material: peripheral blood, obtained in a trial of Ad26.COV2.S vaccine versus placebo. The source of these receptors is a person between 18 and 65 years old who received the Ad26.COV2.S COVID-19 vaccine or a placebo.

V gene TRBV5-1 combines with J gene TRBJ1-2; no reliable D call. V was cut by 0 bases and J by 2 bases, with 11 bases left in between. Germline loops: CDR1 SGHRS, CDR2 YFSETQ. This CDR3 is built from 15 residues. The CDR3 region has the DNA TGCGCCAGCAGCTTGGGACGGGGAGAGAACTATGGCTACACCTTC. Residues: CASSLGRGENYGYTF.

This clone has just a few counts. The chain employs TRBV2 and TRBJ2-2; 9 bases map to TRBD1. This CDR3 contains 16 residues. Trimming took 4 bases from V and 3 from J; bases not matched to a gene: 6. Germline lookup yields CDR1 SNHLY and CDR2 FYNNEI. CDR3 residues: CASSGTGGVYTGELFF. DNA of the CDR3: TGTGCCAGCAGTGGCACAGGGGGCGTTTACACCGGGGAGCTGTTTTTT.

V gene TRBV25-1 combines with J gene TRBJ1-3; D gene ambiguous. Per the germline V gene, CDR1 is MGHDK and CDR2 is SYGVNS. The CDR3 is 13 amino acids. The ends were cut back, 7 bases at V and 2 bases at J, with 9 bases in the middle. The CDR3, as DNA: TGTGCCAGCATTAACCCACCTGGAAACACCATATATTTT. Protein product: CASINPPGNTIYF.

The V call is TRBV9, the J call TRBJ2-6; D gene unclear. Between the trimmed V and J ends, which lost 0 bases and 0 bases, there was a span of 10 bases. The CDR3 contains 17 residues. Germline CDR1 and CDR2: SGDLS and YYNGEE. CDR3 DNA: TGTGCCAGCAGCGTAGAGGGCGCCGGCTCTGGGGCCAACGTCCTGACTTTC. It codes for CASSVEGAGSGANVLTF.

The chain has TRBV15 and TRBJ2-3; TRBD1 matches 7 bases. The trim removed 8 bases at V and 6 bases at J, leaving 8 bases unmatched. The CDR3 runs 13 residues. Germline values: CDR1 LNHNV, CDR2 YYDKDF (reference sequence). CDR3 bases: TGTGCCACCGGGGGACAGACCGGGGATACGCAGTATTTT. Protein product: CATGGQTGDTQYF.

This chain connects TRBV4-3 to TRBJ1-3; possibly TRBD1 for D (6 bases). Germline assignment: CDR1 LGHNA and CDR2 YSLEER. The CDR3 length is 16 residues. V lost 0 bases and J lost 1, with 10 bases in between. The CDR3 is CASSQEPGASGNTIYF. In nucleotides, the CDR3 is TGCGCCAGCAGCCAAGAGCCAGGGGCTTCTGGAAACACCATATATTTT.

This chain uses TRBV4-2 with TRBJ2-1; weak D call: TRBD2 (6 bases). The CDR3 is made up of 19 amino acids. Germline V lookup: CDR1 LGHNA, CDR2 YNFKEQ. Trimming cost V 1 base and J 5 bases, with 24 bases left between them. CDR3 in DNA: TGTGCCAGCAGCCAAGTGGCGGGGCGGGATTTATTCCGGGACAATGAGCAGTTCTTC. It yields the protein CASSQVAGRDLFRDNEQFF.

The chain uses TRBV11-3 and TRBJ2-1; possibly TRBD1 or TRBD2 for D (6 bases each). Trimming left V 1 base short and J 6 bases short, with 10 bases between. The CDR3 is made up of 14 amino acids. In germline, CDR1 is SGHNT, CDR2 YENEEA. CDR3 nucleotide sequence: TGTGCCAGCAGCTTAGGGGGGGCAATCAATGAGCAGTTCTTC. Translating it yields CASSLGGAINEQFF.

The CDR3 region is CASSLVISRGSGYTF. The DNA for the CDR3 is TGTGCCAGCAGCTTAGTTATCTCCAGGGGGAGTGGCTACACCTTC. V and J are TRBV7-2 and TRBJ1-2; 7 positions agree with TRBD1. The germline CDR1 and CDR2 sequences are SGHTA and FQGNSA. Trimming at V came to 1 base and at J to 7 bases, leaving 9 bases not matched to a gene. This CDR3 is built from 15 residues. The whole variable domain, filled in from reference TRBV7-2 and TRBJ1-2, reads GAGVSQSPSNKVTEKGKDVELRCDPISGHTALYWYRQSLGQGLEFLIYFQGNSAPDKSGLPSDRFSAERTGGSVSTLTIQRTQQEDSAVYLCASSLVISRGSGYTFGSGTRLTVV.

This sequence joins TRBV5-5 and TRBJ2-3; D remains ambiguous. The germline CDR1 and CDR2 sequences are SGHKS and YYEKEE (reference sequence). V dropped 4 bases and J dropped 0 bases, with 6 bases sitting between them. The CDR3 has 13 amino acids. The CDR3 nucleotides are TGTGCCAGCAGCGTGACAAGCACAGATACGCAGTATTTT. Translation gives CASSVTSTDTQYF.

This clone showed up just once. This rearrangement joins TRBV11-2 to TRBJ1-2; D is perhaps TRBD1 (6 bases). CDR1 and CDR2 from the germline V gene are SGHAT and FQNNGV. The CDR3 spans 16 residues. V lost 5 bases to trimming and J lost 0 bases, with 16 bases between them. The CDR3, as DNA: TGTGCCAGCAGCCCTAGGGGTGGACAGCCTAACTATGGCTACACCTTC. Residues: CASSPRGGQPNYGYTF.

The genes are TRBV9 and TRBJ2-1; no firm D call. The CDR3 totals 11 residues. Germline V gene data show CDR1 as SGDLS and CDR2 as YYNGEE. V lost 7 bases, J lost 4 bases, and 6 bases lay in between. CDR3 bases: TGTGCCAGCGGGGATTACAATGAGCAGTTCTTC. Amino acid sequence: CASGDYNEQFF. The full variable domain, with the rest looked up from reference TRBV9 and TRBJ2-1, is DSGVTQTPKHLITATGQRVTLRCSPRSGDLSVYWYQQSLDQGLQFLIQYYNGEERAKGNILERFSAQQFPDLHSELNLSSLELGDSALYFCASGDYNEQFFGPGTRLTVL.

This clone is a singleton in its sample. CDR3 sequence (DNA): TGTGCCTGGAGCGGGAACGGAGGGGCCCTCCACTTT. Amino acid sequence: CAWSGNGGALHF. The V call is TRBV30, the J call TRBJ1-6; tentatively, D is TRBD1 (5 bases). V shed 3 bases and J shed 14 bases, with 14 bases lying between them. The CDR3 sequence is 12 residues long. The germline CDR1 and CDR2 sequences are GTSNPN and SVGIG (reference sequence).

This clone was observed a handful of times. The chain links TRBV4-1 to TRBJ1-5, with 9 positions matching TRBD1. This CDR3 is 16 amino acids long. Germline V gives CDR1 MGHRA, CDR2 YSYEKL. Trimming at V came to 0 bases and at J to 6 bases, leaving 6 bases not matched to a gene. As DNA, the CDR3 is TGCGCCAGCAGCCAAGATGCGGGACAGGGCTTTCAGCCCCAGCATTTT. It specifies CASSQDAGQGFQPQHF.

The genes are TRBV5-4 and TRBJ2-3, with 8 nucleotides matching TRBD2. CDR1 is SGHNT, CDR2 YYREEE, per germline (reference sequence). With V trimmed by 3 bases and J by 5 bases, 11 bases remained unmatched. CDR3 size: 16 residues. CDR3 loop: CASSWEPGLVRDTQYF. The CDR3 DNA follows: TGTGCCAGCAGCTGGGAGCCGGGACTAGTGAGAGATACGCAGTATTTT.

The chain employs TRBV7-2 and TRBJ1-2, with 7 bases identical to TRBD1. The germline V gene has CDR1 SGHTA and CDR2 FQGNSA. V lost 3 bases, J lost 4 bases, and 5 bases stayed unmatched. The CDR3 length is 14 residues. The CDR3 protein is CASSFNRGGYGYTF. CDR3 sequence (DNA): TGTGCCAGCAGCTTTAACAGGGGCGGCTATGGCTACACCTTC.

The CDR3 reads CASSPQTGGNNSPLHF. DNA for the CDR3: TGTGCCAGCTCACCTCAAACAGGGGGCAATAATTCACCCCTCCACTTT. The V and J genes are TRBV18 and TRBJ1-6; 9 bases are shared with TRBD1. Per the germline V gene, CDR1 is KGHSH and CDR2 is LQKENI. After removal of 3 bases from V and 5 bases from J, the junction contained 5 bases not matched to a gene. This CDR3 region has 16 residues. The full variable domain, in which reference TRBV18 and TRBJ1-6 provide the parts outside the CDR3, is NAGVMQNPRHLVRRRGQEARLRCSPMKGHSHVYWYRQLPEEGLKFMVYLQKENIIDESGMPKERFSAEFPKEGPSILRIQQVVRGDSAAYFCASSPQTGGNNSPLHFGNGTRLTVT.

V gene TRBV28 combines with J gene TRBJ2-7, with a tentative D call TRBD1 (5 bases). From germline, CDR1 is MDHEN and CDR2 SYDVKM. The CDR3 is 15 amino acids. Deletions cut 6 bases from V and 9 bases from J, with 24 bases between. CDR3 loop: CASSRSWGYPVGQYV. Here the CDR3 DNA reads TGTGCCAGCAGCCGATCCTGGGGCTACCCCGTCGGGCAGTACGTC.